This T cell receptor (beta chain) came from a study of OX40 agonist ivuxolimab in advanced cancers. Study summary: Earlier treatment with anti-PD-1, anti-PD-L1 or anti-CTLA-4 was permitted, and 30% to 40% had received some.

This CDR3 is 13 amino acids long. TCRdb's table, derived via immunoSEQ multiplex PCR, lists solely in-frame clones and lacks some. The sample consists of around 95,000 clones, roughly 93% of them appearing once. The rearrangement joins TRBV21-1 to TRBJ2-6. TRBV21-1 is shown as a pseudogene. The sequencing here drew on CD4+ or CD8+ T cells sorted from blood, taken in a trial of the OX40 agonist ivuxolimab. The source is an adult with an advanced solid tumor such as melanoma, head and neck, liver or kidney cancer. This chain's CDR3 is CASIPPGANVLTF. As DNA, the CDR3 is TGTGCCAGCATCCCACCTGGGGCCAACGTCCTGACTTTC.